Presented here are 5 T cell receptor beta chains from one specimen sequenced in a study of blood T cell repertoires in COVID-19. Clones were sequenced by immunoSEQ multiplex PCR, and TCRdb holds only the in-frame ones, with some missing. The sample has 120,000 to 150,000 clones, about 82% seen once. The sample consisted of peripheral blood. Receptor source: an older woman with acute or convalescent COVID-19.

The chain carries TRBV15 and TRBJ1-2; D is ambiguous. Germline lookup yields CDR1 LNHNV and CDR2 YYDKDF (reference sequence). V lost 1 base and J lost 8, with 11 bases in between. The CDR3 loop spans 13 amino acids. The CDR3 DNA is TGTGCCACCAGCAGAGTAGAGCTACTCGGCTACACCTTC. It encodes CATSRVELLGYTF.

This clone came up once. The gene calls are TRBV28 and TRBJ2-5; D gene ambiguous. V was trimmed by 1 base and J by 2 bases, leaving 14 bases between them. Germline V gives CDR1 MDHEN, CDR2 SYDVKM. CDR3 length: 16 residues. The CDR3 protein is CASSLFMVSRQETQYF. Here the CDR3 DNA reads TGTGCCAGCAGTTTATTTATGGTGTCTAGACAAGAGACCCAGTACTTC.

The chain couples TRBV4-2 to TRBJ2-1, with TRBD1 identical over 12 bases. The CDR3 runs to 14 residues. V lost 7 bases to trimming and J lost 6 bases; unmatched junction nucleotides: 4. Per germline, CDR1 LGHNA and CDR2 YNFKEQ. Written as DNA, the CDR3 is TGTGCCAGCATGGGACAGGGGGCTCGCAATGAGCAGTTCTTC. Protein product: CASMGQGARNEQFF.

This rearrangement joins TRBV14 to TRBJ2-3; unclear D gene. This CDR3 has 14 amino acids. With 1 base removed from V and 4 bases from J, the gap between germline ends came to 9 bases. Germline values: CDR1 SGHDN, CDR2 FVKESK. The CDR3 bases are TGTGCCAGCAGCCAAGTCACGGTAGCAGATACGCAGTATTTT. This codes for CASSQVTVADTQYF.

V usage is TRBV18 and J usage is TRBJ1-4; 8 positions agree with TRBD1. The CDR3 is 13 amino acids. Germline CDR1 reads KGHSH; CDR2 reads LQKENI. V gave up 4 bases and J gave up 5 bases; unmatched junction bases: 0. In DNA, the CDR3 is TGTGCCAGCTCACGGGACAGGAATGAAAAACTGTTTTTT. It encodes CASSRDRNEKLFF.